This entry concerns a single T cell receptor beta chain. Authors' methods: The assay estimated nucleated cells by amplifying reference gene primers. Produced via immunoSEQ multiplex PCR; TCRdb's table is partial and in-frame only. For V, J and clone size, that table is used; D and trimming come from the DNA. The data show about 160,000 clones, more than 80% seen once. The sample is drawn from a study of blood T cell repertoires in COVID-19. Study context: COVID-19 samples from acute and convalescent phases originated in the United States, Italy and Spain. Sources were T cells, B-cell-depleted T cells, or PBMCs; the material itself was cDNA or gDNA.

Germline values: CDR1 GTSNPN, CDR2 SVGIG (reference sequence). V lost 2 bases and J lost 4; bases outside the gene matches: 3. The CDR3 has 14 residues. Patients in Seattle were enrolled during active infection, then followed longitudinally. This TCR derives from a woman aged 55 to 70 with COVID-19, enrolled during active disease. The chain employs TRBV30 and TRBJ1-5; 9 bases agree with TRBD1. The sample taken for sequencing was peripheral blood. The CDR3 region is CAWSQDRGNQPQHF. The CDR3 coding sequence is TGTGCCTGGAGTCAGGACAGGGGTAATCAGCCCCAGCATTTT. Using reference TRBV30 and TRBJ1-5 for the parts outside the CDR3, the full variable domain is SQTIHQWPATLVQPVGSPLSLECTVEGTSNPNLYWYRQAAGRGLQLLFYSVGIGQISSEVPQNLSASRPQDRQFILSSKKLLLSDSGFYLCAWSQDRGNQPQHFGDGTRLSIL.